This TCR beta chain was sequenced for a study of cytomegalovirus exposure and HLA in healthy donors. Study-level points and caveats: There were some public TCRs occurring in many donors, but most TCR sequences were rare.

Primers: 60 Vbeta forward and 13 Jbeta reverse. Produced via immunoSEQ multiplex PCR; TCRdb's table is partial and in-frame only. The table includes roughly 170,000 clones, 80% to 85% detected once. Germline CDR1 and CDR2: MNHNS and SASEGT. V was cut by 4 bases and J by 8 bases, with 12 bases left in between. The CDR3 sequence is 12 residues long. Remarks on this clone: Its antigen remains unknown.

This sequence was found in a man aged 25 to 40 in good health and CMV-seronegative. The sequenced sample consisted of PBMCs. The rearrangement links TRBV6-1 to TRBJ2-7; weak D call: TRBD2 (6 bases). CDR3 DNA: TGTGCCAGCAGTGTCACTACTAGCCAGCAGTACTTC. Protein product: CASSVTTSQQYF.